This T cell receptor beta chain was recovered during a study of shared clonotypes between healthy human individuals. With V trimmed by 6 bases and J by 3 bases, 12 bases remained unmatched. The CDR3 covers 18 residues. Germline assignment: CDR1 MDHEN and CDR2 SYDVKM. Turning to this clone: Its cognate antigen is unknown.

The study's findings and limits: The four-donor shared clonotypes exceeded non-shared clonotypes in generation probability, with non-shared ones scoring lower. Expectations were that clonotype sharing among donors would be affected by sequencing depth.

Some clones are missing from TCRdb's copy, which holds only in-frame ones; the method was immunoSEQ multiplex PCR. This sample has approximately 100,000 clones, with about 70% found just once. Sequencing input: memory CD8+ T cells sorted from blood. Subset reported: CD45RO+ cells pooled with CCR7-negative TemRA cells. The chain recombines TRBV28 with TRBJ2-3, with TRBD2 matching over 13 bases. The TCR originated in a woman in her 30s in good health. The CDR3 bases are TGTGCCAGCAGAACCGGACTAGCGGGAGTTCCTGAAACAGATACGCAGTATTTT. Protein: CASRTGLAGVPETDTQYF. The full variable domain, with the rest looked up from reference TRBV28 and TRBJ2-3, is DVKVTQSSRYLVKRTGEKVFLECVQDMDHENMFWYRQDPGLGLRLIYFSYDVKMKEKGDIPEGYSVSREKKERFSLILESASTNQTSMYLCASRTGLAGVPETDTQYFGPGTRLTVL.